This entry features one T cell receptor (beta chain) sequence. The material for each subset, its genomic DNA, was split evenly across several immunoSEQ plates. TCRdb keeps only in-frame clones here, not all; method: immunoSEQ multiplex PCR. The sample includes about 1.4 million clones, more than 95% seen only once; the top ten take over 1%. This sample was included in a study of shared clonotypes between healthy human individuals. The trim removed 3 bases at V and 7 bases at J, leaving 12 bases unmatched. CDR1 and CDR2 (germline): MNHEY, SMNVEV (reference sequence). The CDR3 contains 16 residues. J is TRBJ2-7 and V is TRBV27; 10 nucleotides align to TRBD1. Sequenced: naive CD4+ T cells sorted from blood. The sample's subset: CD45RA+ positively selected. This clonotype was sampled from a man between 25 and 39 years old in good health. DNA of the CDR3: TGTGCCAGCAGTTTTTTTCCTGGACAGGGGGTTTCTGAGCAGTACTTC. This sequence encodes CASSFFPGQGVSEQYF.